This passage covers 17 T cell receptor beta chains from one sample sequenced in a study of cytomegalovirus exposure and HLA in healthy donors. Method: immunoSEQ multiplex PCR; TCRdb's copy keeps in-frame clones and lacks some. The sample shows tens of thousands of clones, about 96% of them seen only once. Sample: PBMCs. Receptor source: a man younger than 35 in good health and CMV-seronegative.

This clone has only one observation. This chain links TRBV6-5 with TRBJ2-7; D is undetermined. The V gene lost 4 bases and the J gene lost 4 bases, with 5 bases spanning the gap. CDR1 and CDR2 from the germline V gene are MNHEY and SVGAGI. There are 11 residues in the CDR3. For the CDR3, the DNA is TGTGCCAGCAGTTCCCTATACGAGCAGTACTTC. Its protein is CASSSLYEQYF.

The rearrangement links TRBV6-6 to TRBJ2-7; 7 bases align to TRBD1. Germline trimming cut 3 bases from V and 5 bases from J; bases unmatched to any gene: 13. This CDR3 has 16 amino acids. The V gene's germline CDR1 is MNHNY and CDR2 SVGAGI (reference sequence). The CDR3 bases are TGTGCCAGCAGTTATCAGGGGGACCCTTTCCTTAACGAGCAGTACGTC. Amino acids: CASSYQGDPFLNEQYV.

This sequence joins TRBV18 and TRBJ2-2, with TRBD1 matching 12 bases. Germline V gene sequence: CDR1 KGHSH, CDR2 LQKENI. V lost 2 bases and J lost 7; bases outside the gene matches: 5. The CDR3 loop spans 16 amino acids. CDR3 bases: TGTGCCAGCTCACCATTCGGGACAGGGGGCGTCGGGGAGCTGTTTTTT. Translating it yields CASSPFGTGGVGELFF. The full variable domain, its missing parts supplied by reference TRBV18 and TRBJ2-2, is NAGVMQNPRHLVRRRGQEARLRCSPMKGHSHVYWYRQLPEEGLKFMVYLQKENIIDESGMPKERFSAEFPKEGPSILRIQQVVRGDSAAYFCASSPFGTGGVGELFFGEGSRLTVL.

The chain carries TRBV29-1 and TRBJ1-4; no clear D gene. The V end lost 1 base, the J end lost 4 bases, and 7 bases lay between the germline ends. Germline loops: CDR1 SQVTM, CDR2 ANQGSEA. The CDR3 contains 13 residues. CDR3 in DNA: TGCAGCGTTGAAGGCCAGAATAATGAAAAACTGTTTTTT. As protein: CSVEGQNNEKLFF.

The J gene is TRBJ2-2, the V gene TRBV9, with 7 bases lining up with TRBD2. This CDR3 is built from 17 residues. V gave up 3 bases and J gave up 2 bases; unmatched junction bases: 10. Looked up from germline, CDR1 is SGDLS and CDR2 is YYNGEE. The CDR3 reads CASSASPRGVNTGELFF. The CDR3 DNA follows: TGTGCCAGCAGCGCCTCTCCTCGGGGGGTTAACACCGGGGAGCTGTTTTTT.

The chain employs TRBV6-5 and TRBJ1-1; 8 bases fit TRBD1. CDR3 length: 13 amino acids. With V trimmed by 7 bases and J by 4 bases, 5 bases remained unmatched. Germline V gene sequence: CDR1 MNHEY, CDR2 SVGAGI. CDR3 DNA sequence: TGTGCCAGCACCTGGACAGGGACCACTGAAGCTTTCTTT. Translated, it gives CASTWTGTTEAFF.

The chain has TRBV4-2 and TRBJ1-5; a weak D match, TRBD1 (6 bases). Per the germline V gene, CDR1 is LGHNA and CDR2 is YNFKEQ. The CDR3 extends over 16 amino acids. V was clipped by 5 bases and J by 0 bases, with 14 bases between them. Written as DNA, the CDR3 is TGTGCCAGCAGCTATGAACAGGGTCGTAGCAATCAGCCCCAGCATTTT. It is translated as CASSYEQGRSNQPQHF.

V and J are TRBV7-8 and TRBJ1-1; 7 bases agree with TRBD1. Germline values: CDR1 SGHVS, CDR2 FQNEAQ. The CDR3 is 13 residues long. V shed 5 bases, J shed 2 bases, and the junction held 2 bases outside the gene matches. The CDR3: CASSRDSNTEAFF. In DNA form, the CDR3 reads TGTGCCAGCAGCCGGGACAGCAACACTGAAGCTTTCTTT.

The chain recombines TRBV27 with TRBJ1-1; D is unresolved. The V and J ends lost 4 bases and 2 bases respectively, with 5 bases between them. The germline CDR1 and CDR2 sequences are MNHEY and SMNVEV (reference sequence). There are 12 residues in the CDR3. For the CDR3, the DNA is TGTGCCAGCAGTTCCGGTAACACTGAAGCTTTCTTT. Translating gives CASSSGNTEAFF.

This clone is a singleton in its sample. The V and J genes are TRBV9 and TRBJ2-3, with 7 bases fitting TRBD2. Germline V gives CDR1 SGDLS, CDR2 YYNGEE. The CDR3 runs 16 residues. V dropped 0 bases and J dropped 5; count of bases not matched to a gene: 9. CDR3 residues: CASSVAWGGGGDTQYF. Written as DNA, the CDR3 is TGTGCCAGCAGCGTAGCCTGGGGAGGCGGGGGAGATACGCAGTATTTT.

The chain joins TRBV7-3 to TRBJ2-2, with D uncertain. V was trimmed by 5 bases and J by 5 bases, leaving 6 bases between them. The CDR3 runs to 12 residues. Germline-derived CDR1 and CDR2 are SGHTA and FQGTGA. Written as DNA, the CDR3 is TGTGCCAGCAGCCCCCTAACCGGGGAGCTGTTTTTT. It specifies CASSPLTGELFF.

V usage is TRBV19 and J usage is TRBJ2-1; 10 bases agree with TRBD2. Germline assignment: CDR1 LNHDA and CDR2 SQIVND (reference sequence). Trimming removed 4 bases from V and 8 bases from J; junction bases left unmatched: 8. CDR3 length: 15 amino acids. CDR3 amino acids: CASSKREGLGDEQFF. CDR3 in DNA: TGTGCCAGTAGTAAGCGGGAGGGCCTTGGGGATGAGCAGTTCTTC.

This chain uses TRBV5-4 with TRBJ2-3; TRBD2 matches 14 bases. The trim removed 0 bases at V and 4 bases at J, leaving 4 bases unmatched. Germline assignment: CDR1 SGHNT and CDR2 YYREEE (reference sequence). This CDR3 region has 17 residues. The CDR3, as DNA: TGTGCCAGCAGCTTGGGACTAGCGGGAGGGCGCGCAGATACGCAGTATTTT. Amino acids: CASSLGLAGGRADTQYF. Based on the CDR3 plus reference TRBV5-4 and TRBJ2-3, the full variable domain is ETGVTQSPTHLIKTRGQQVTLRCSSQSGHNTVSWYQQALGQGPQFIFQYYREEENGRGNFPPRFSGLQFPNYSSELNVNALELDDSALYLCASSLGLAGGRADTQYFGPGTRLTVL.

The chain joins TRBV11-2 to TRBJ1-1, with TRBD1 as a possible D gene (5 bases). The V end lost 0 bases, the J end lost 1 base, and 9 bases lay between the germline ends. This CDR3 comprises 15 residues. Germline V gives CDR1 SGHAT, CDR2 FQNNGV. CDR3 sequence: CASSLDRGENTEAFF. The CDR3 DNA reads as TGTGCCAGCAGCTTAGATCGGGGGGAGAACACTGAAGCTTTCTTT. Full variable domain (remainder filled in from reference TRBV11-2 and TRBJ1-1): EAGVAQSPRYKIIEKRQSVAFWCNPISGHATLYWYQQILGQGPKLLIQFQNNGVVDDSQLPKDRFSAERLKGVDSTLKIQPAKLEDSAVYLCASSLDRGENTEAFFGQGTRLTVV.

This clone was counted a few times. V is TRBV30 and J is TRBJ2-3, with D possibly matching TRBD2 (5 bases). The germline V gene has CDR1 GTSNPN and CDR2 SVGIG (reference sequence). The ends were cut back, 3 bases at V and 3 bases at J, with 13 bases in the middle. This CDR3 contains 14 residues. Here the CDR3 reads CAWRRASSTDTQYF. As DNA, the CDR3 is TGTGCCTGGAGACGGGCTAGCTCGACAGATACGCAGTATTTT.

The chain employs TRBV7-3 and TRBJ2-1; TRBD2 is a possible D gene (5 bases). The germline V gene encodes CDR1 SGHTA and CDR2 FQGTGA. CDR3 size: 15 residues. Trimming removed 4 bases at V and 0 bases at J, with 10 bases between. The CDR3 loop reads CASSSIRGSYNEQFF. The CDR3 nucleotides read TGTGCCAGCAGCTCAATCCGGGGCTCCTACAATGAGCAGTTCTTC.

The chain joins TRBV27 to TRBJ2-1; TRBD1 agrees at 9 bases. CDR1 is MNHEY, CDR2 SMNVEV, per germline (reference sequence). The CDR3 totals 16 residues. The V gene end was trimmed by 4 bases and the J gene end by 5 bases; junction bases not matched to a gene: 9. The DNA of the CDR3 is TGTGCCAGCAGTTACAGGGGGCTAATGAAACACAATGAGCAGTTCTTC. Translating gives CASSYRGLMKHNEQFF.